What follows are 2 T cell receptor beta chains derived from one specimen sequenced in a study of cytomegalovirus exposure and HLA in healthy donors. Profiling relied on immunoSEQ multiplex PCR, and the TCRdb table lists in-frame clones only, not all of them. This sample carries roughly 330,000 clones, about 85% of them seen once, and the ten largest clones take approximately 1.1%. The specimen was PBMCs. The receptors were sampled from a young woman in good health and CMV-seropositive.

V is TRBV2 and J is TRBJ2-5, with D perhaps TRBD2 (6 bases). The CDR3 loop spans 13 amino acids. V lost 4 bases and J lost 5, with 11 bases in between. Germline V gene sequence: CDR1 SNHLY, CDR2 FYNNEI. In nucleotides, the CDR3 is TGTGCCAGCAGTGGTAGACGGGGGGAGACCCAGTACTTC. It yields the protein CASSGRRGETQYF.

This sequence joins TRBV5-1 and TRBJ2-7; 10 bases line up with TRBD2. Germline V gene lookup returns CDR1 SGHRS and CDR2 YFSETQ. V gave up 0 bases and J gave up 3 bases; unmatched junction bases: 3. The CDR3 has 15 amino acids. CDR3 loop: CASSLDSGRIYEQYF. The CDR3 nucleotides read TGCGCCAGCAGCTTGGATAGCGGGAGGATCTACGAGCAGTACTTC.